The 30 T cell receptor beta chains presented below share a single source sample, sequenced in a study of PD-1 blockade in classical Hodgkin lymphoma (dated by TCRdb to about 2020). The library came from the immunoSEQ multiplex PCR assay. Imported from immuneACCESS, the table was reduced by TCRdb to in-frame sequences with V and J called. These copies leave out some clones; in studies compared against another copy, an unresolved V gene accounts for under half, and the cause of the remainder is not known. The sample records 25,000 to 30,000 clones, about 88% of which are singletons. The leading ten clones occupy about 0.45% of the sample. The sample's time point label, in plain terms: cycle 4 day 1 (C4D1), after five to seven weeks of nivolumab. Every trial patient had relapsed following autologous stem cell transplantation, and prior brentuximab vedotin exposure was what differed among cohorts A, B and C. Magnetic negative selection with a Miltenyi CD4+ T cell isolation kit was used to purify CD4+ T cells from thawed PBMCs.

Sequencing used CD4+ T cells from blood, obtained before the fourth cycle of nivolumab. All receptors derive from a human donor with classical Hodgkin lymphoma.

The chain has TRBV27 and TRBJ2-2; D is perhaps TRBD1 (6 bases). Germline values: CDR1 MNHEY, CDR2 SMNVEV (reference sequence). The germline V and J ends were trimmed by 7 bases and 4 bases, with 16 bases remaining between them. The length of the CDR3 is 15 residues. The CDR3 sequence is CASTAGQGITGELFF. The CDR3 DNA follows: TGTGCCAGCACGGCTGGGCAGGGGATCACCGGGGAGCTGTTTTTT.

The gene calls are TRBV7-9 and TRBJ2-7, with 9 bases aligning to TRBD1. The V gene's germline CDR1 is SEHNR and CDR2 FQNEAQ (reference sequence). The V gene end was trimmed by 5 bases and the J gene end by 2 bases; junction bases not matched to a gene: 10. The CDR3 has 16 residues. DNA of the CDR3: TGTGCCAGCAGCCAACCGACCGGGACAGGGACCTACGAGCAGTACTTC. Protein: CASSQPTGTGTYEQYF. The variable domain in full, completed from reference TRBV7-9 and TRBJ2-7, reads DTGVSQNPRHKITKRGQNVTFRCDPISEHNRLYWYRQTLGQGPEFLTYFQNEAQLEKSRLLSDRFSAERPKGSFSTLEIQRTEQGDSAMYLCASSQPTGTGTYEQYFGPGTRLTVT.

The rearrangement joins TRBV2 to TRBJ2-7, with 10 positions matching TRBD2. There are 13 residues in the CDR3. The germline gives CDR1 SNHLY, CDR2 FYNNEI. V lost 8 bases, J lost 5 bases, and 6 bases stayed unmatched. The CDR3 loop reads CASQRGGVNEQYF. The CDR3 nucleotides read TGTGCCAGCCAGCGGGGGGGCGTCAACGAGCAGTACTTC.

The chain is built from TRBV11-2 and TRBJ2-7; 8 bases map to TRBD1. Losses at the gene ends were 5 bases for V and 6 bases for J; bases not matched to a gene: 6. Germline V gene data show CDR1 as SGHAT and CDR2 as FQNNGV. This CDR3 spans 13 amino acids. The CDR3 DNA is TGTGCCAGCAGCCCGGGACAGGCCAGCGAGCAGTACTTC. As protein: CASSPGQASEQYF.

The CDR3 spells CASSWPGTGIETQYF. The DNA of the CDR3 is TGTGCCAGCAGCTGGCCCGGGACAGGGATCGAGACCCAGTACTTC. V usage is TRBV6-6 and J usage is TRBJ2-5, with 9 bases lining up with TRBD1. The CDR3 totals 15 residues. Germline values: CDR1 MNHNY, CDR2 SVGAGI (reference sequence). The V gene end was trimmed by 6 bases and the J gene end by 5 bases; junction bases not matched to a gene: 10.

The chain recombines TRBV18 with TRBJ2-1, with 13 bases matching TRBD2. The V gene's germline CDR1 is KGHSH and CDR2 LQKENI. V lost 4 bases to trimming and J lost 2 bases; unmatched junction nucleotides: 2. This CDR3 spans 16 amino acids. The CDR3 region has the DNA TGTGCCAGCTCACGCGGACTAGCGGGGGCCTACAATGAGCAGTTCTTC. It specifies CASSRGLAGAYNEQFF.

The chain uses TRBV5-4 and TRBJ2-7; TRBD1 might be the D (6 bases). CDR3 length: 14 residues. Germline V gene sequence: CDR1 SGHNT, CDR2 YYREEE (reference sequence). Trimming took off 3 bases at V and 6 bases at J, with 16 bases between the two ends. The CDR3 is CASSSRDKGSEQYF. The CDR3 DNA reads TGTGCCAGCAGCTCTCGGGACAAAGGATCCGAGCAGTACTTC.

This chain uses TRBV4-2 with TRBJ2-2; D may be TRBD1 (6 bases). CDR1 and CDR2 from the germline V gene are LGHNA and YNFKEQ. V lost 2 bases, J lost 4 bases, and 17 bases lay in between. The CDR3 length is 17 residues. The CDR3 bases are TGTGCCAGCAGCCAAACAGGGAAGTTGGTCAGCACCGGGGAGCTGTTTTTT. It codes for CASSQTGKLVSTGELFF.

This rearrangement joins TRBV27 to TRBJ1-6; unclear D gene. Trimming pared 5 bases from V and 9 bases from J, leaving 8 bases between. CDR1 and CDR2 (germline): MNHEY, SMNVEV (reference sequence). The CDR3 covers 12 residues. The CDR3 here is CASSPALSPLHF. DNA of the CDR3: TGTGCCAGCAGTCCCGCCCTTTCACCCCTCCACTTT.

The chain couples TRBV19 to TRBJ2-1; TRBD1 agrees at 9 bases. The V gene end was trimmed by 6 bases and the J gene end by 10 bases; junction bases not matched to a gene: 10. Germline CDR1 reads LNHDA; CDR2 reads SQIVND (reference sequence). The CDR3 runs to 14 residues. The CDR3 is CASRLPGQGGEQFF. CDR3 DNA: TGTGCCAGTAGACTCCCGGGACAGGGTGGAGAGCAGTTCTTC.

The chain recombines TRBV10-3 with TRBJ1-4; D gene uncertain. The V gene's germline CDR1 is ENHRY and CDR2 SYGVKD. V lost 5 bases, J lost 4 bases, and 14 bases lay in between. The CDR3 length is 15 residues. The CDR3 is CAISPSDSNNEKLFF. The CDR3 nucleotides are TGTGCCATCAGTCCTAGTGACTCCAATAATGAAAAACTGTTTTTT.

This clone was detected only once. V gene TRBV6-6 combines with J gene TRBJ2-3; TRBD2 aligns across 8 bases. CDR3 length: 14 amino acids. The germline CDR1 and CDR2 sequences are MNHNY and SVGAGI (reference sequence). The J segment lost 3 bases and the V segment lost 4 bases, leaving 3 bases of the junction unmatched. CDR3 amino acids: CASSWTSHTDTQYF. The DNA of the CDR3 is TGTGCCAGCAGTTGGACTAGCCATACAGATACGCAGTATTTT.

CDR3 loop: CASSLTGTSGRAGETQYF. The CDR3 DNA reads TGTGCCAGCAGTCTTACCGGGACTAGCGGGAGGGCCGGTGAGACCCAGTACTTC. The J gene is TRBJ2-5, the V gene TRBV7-6; 16 bases line up with TRBD2. The ends lost 6 bases at V and 5 bases at J; junction bases unmatched: 12. The CDR3 runs to 18 residues. Per germline, CDR1 SGHVS and CDR2 FNYEAQ.

The chain uses TRBV29-1 and TRBJ2-1; D is unresolved. CDR3 size: 14 residues. Germline CDR1 is SQVTM and CDR2 is ANQGSEA. V gave up 1 base and J gave up 0 bases, with 7 bases separating them. The CDR3 nucleotides read TGCAGCGTTGAAGCGCAGGTCTCCTACAATGAGCAGTTCTTC. It encodes CSVEAQVSYNEQFF.

The rearrangement uses TRBV29-1 and TRBJ2-5; D is uncertain. The DNA end lines up better with TRBJ2-7; the J call may be wrong. This CDR3 comprises 11 residues. CDR1 is SQVTM, CDR2 ANQGSEA, per germline. The CDR3 is CSVGSPYEQYF. CDR3 nucleotide sequence: TGCAGCGTGGGGTCACCCTACGAGCAGTACTTC.

The chain uses TRBV27 and TRBJ2-5; maybe TRBD1 (6 bases). The CDR3 sequence is 13 residues long. CDR1 and CDR2 (germline): MNHEY, SMNVEV (reference sequence). V shed 2 bases and J shed 7 bases, with 11 bases lying between them. The CDR3 loop is CASSLTGPGTQYF. CDR3 nucleotide sequence: TGTGCCAGCAGTTTAACAGGGCCGGGGACCCAGTACTTC.

The chain combines TRBV28 with TRBJ2-3; TRBD1 matches at 9 bases. In germline, CDR1 is MDHEN, CDR2 SYDVKM. Losses at the gene ends were 5 bases for V and 5 bases for J; bases not matched to a gene: 8. The CDR3 has 15 residues. The chain's CDR3 is CASSALQGARDTQYF. In DNA form, the CDR3 reads TGTGCCAGCAGTGCCTTACAGGGGGCAAGAGATACGCAGTATTTT.

The rearrangement joins TRBV9 to TRBJ2-3; no clear D. CDR1 SGDLS and CDR2 YYNGEE come from the germline V gene. CDR3 length: 14 amino acids. V lost 2 bases to trimming and J lost 0 bases, with 7 bases between them. CDR3 in DNA: TGTGCCAGCAGCGTCAGCCAAAGCACAGATACGCAGTATTTT. It specifies CASSVSQSTDTQYF.

The CDR3 nucleotides read TGTGCCAGTAGTTGGGGGTACACTAGCTACAATGAGCAGTTCTTC. Residues: CASSWGYTSYNEQFF. The chain employs TRBV19 and TRBJ2-1; D is tentatively TRBD1 or TRBD2 (5 bases each). CDR1 and CDR2 (germline): LNHDA, SQIVND (reference sequence). Trimming removed 5 bases from V and 3 bases from J, with 14 bases in between. The length of the CDR3 is 15 residues.

The genes are TRBV4-2 and TRBJ2-3; 12 positions agree with TRBD2. In germline, CDR1 is LGHNA, CDR2 YNFKEQ. V trimming: 1 base; J trimming: 2 bases; junction bases outside the gene matches: 7. This CDR3 has 18 amino acids. The CDR3 nucleotides read TGTGCCAGCAGCCAAGGACCGCTAGCGGGAGGGACCACAGATACGCAGTATTTT. Translation: CASSQGPLAGGTTDTQYF.

The rearrangement uses TRBV6-1 and TRBJ1-5; perhaps TRBD1 as D (6 bases). Germline V gene data show CDR1 as MNHNS and CDR2 as SASEGT. Trimming removed 3 bases from V and 6 bases from J, with 12 bases in between. The CDR3 spans 14 residues. The CDR3 region has the DNA TGTGCCAGCAGTGATGGGGGGCTGCTTCAGCCCCAGCATTTT. This sequence encodes CASSDGGLLQPQHF.

The chain uses TRBV6-1 and TRBJ2-1, with D maybe TRBD1 (5 bases). Germline V lookup: CDR1 MNHNS, CDR2 SASEGT. This CDR3 spans 18 amino acids. Between the trimmed V and J ends, which lost 0 bases and 3 bases, there was a span of 18 bases. CDR3: CASSEARFGQGSYNEQFF. DNA for the CDR3: TGTGCCAGCAGTGAAGCGCGGTTTGGGCAGGGAAGCTACAATGAGCAGTTCTTC.

This rearrangement joins TRBV6-1 to TRBJ1-1; no clear D. From germline, CDR1 is MNHNS and CDR2 SASEGT. This CDR3 is built from 14 residues. Trimming removed 10 bases from V and 4 bases from J, with 19 bases in between. The CDR3 DNA is TGTGCCACCCTATCACTTGTGGGGATCACTGAAGCTTTCTTT. Amino acids: CATLSLVGITEAFF.

This clone was recorded only once. The J gene is TRBJ2-1, the V gene TRBV30, with D possibly being TRBD1 (6 bases). The CDR3 has 15 residues. The V end lost 2 bases, the J end lost 1 base, and 12 bases lay between the germline ends. CDR1 is GTSNPN, CDR2 SVGIG, per germline (reference sequence). In DNA, the CDR3 is TGTGCCTGGAGTTCTTACAGGGTTTCCTACAATGAGCAGTTCTTC. Translation gives CAWSSYRVSYNEQFF.

V and J are TRBV7-6 and TRBJ2-3; TRBD2 matches 15 bases. The CDR3 runs 17 residues. The junction had 4 bases not matched to a gene; V was cut back by 4 bases and J by 2 bases. Germline V gene lookup returns CDR1 SGHVS and CDR2 FNYEAQ. The CDR3 here is CASSSGLAGGLTDTQYF. The CDR3 DNA is TGTGCCAGCAGCTCGGGACTAGCGGGAGGCCTCACAGATACGCAGTATTTT.

The chain links TRBV10-2 to TRBJ2-7; no reliable D call. The CDR3 contains 12 residues. V was shortened by 2 bases and J by 3 bases, with 5 bases between the two germline ends. In germline, CDR1 is WSHSY, CDR2 SAAADI. The CDR3 sequence: CASSELFYEQYF. CDR3 nucleotides: TGCGCCAGCAGTGAGCTTTTCTACGAGCAGTACTTC.

This clone has just one count. The genes are TRBV6-6 and TRBJ2-1; 12 bases align to TRBD2. The CDR3 is 12 residues long. The V and J ends lost 6 bases and 15 bases, in that order; junction bases with no gene match: 6. Germline V lookup: CDR1 MNHNY, CDR2 SVGAGI (reference sequence). The CDR3 is CASRSSGGAAFF. CDR3 bases: TGTGCCAGCAGATCTAGCGGGGGGGCAGCGTTCTTC.

This clone was observed once. The chain links TRBV5-1 to TRBJ2-1; 12 bases fit TRBD2. Germline CDR1 and CDR2: SGHRS and YFSETQ. The CDR3 has 16 amino acids. Unmatched junction bases numbered 6, after V lost 4 bases and J lost 4 bases. As DNA, the CDR3 is TGCGCCAGCAGCCCACGACTAGCGGGAGAATACAATGAGCAGTTCTTC. This translates into CASSPRLAGEYNEQFF.

This rearrangement joins TRBV28 to TRBJ2-7; D remains unclear. Germline V gene sequence: CDR1 MDHEN, CDR2 SYDVKM. V lost 4 bases to trimming and J lost 3 bases, with 16 bases between them. The CDR3 totals 15 residues. CDR3 coding DNA: TGTGCCAGCAGTTGGCCCGTGGCACCCCACTACGAGCAGTACTTC. It specifies CASSWPVAPHYEQYF.

This clone turned up a few times. The rearrangement uses TRBV5-4 and TRBJ2-7, with 9 bases identical to TRBD1. The CDR3 loop spans 15 amino acids. The germline V gene has CDR1 SGHNT and CDR2 YYREEE (reference sequence). V lost 0 bases and J lost 8; bases outside the gene matches: 9. CDR3 DNA: TGTGCCAGCAGCTTGGAGGGACAGGGAAGCGACAAGCAGTACTTC. This codes for CASSLEGQGSDKQYF. Combining the CDR3 with reference TRBV5-4 and TRBJ2-7 gives the whole variable domain ETGVTQSPTHLIKTRGQQVTLRCSSQSGHNTVSWYQQALGQGPQFIFQYYREEENGRGNFPPRFSGLQFPNYSSELNVNALELDDSALYLCASSLEGQGSDKQYFGPGTRLTVT.